This TCR beta chain appears in the sequencing data of a study of T cells expressing NK-cell markers. The CDR3 has 15 residues. The germline V gene has CDR1 SGHNT and CDR2 YYREEE (reference sequence). TCRdb re-called the 5' RACE reads; one entry per CDR3 protein, DNA not given. The sample table sets out a few hundred thousand distinct CDR3 sequences. The material sequenced was blood T cells: a sorted CD56 or NKG2C T cell subset, CD4+ or CD8+ T cells, or bulk PBMC T cells (not recorded which). The chain has TRBV5-4 and TRBJ1-3; TCRdb outputs TRBD1, but without DNA this stays unchecked. The origin of this receptor is a man younger than 35 in good health. The CDR3 is CASSLGGGARNTIYF.